The rows below give T cell receptor beta chains drawn from one sample of a study of cytomegalovirus exposure and HLA in healthy donors. Sequencing used immunoSEQ multiplex PCR; TCRdb keeps in-frame clones, though not all of them. The data hold 140,000 to 150,000 clones, with about 80% observed a single time. What was sequenced was PBMCs. The receptors here all came from a female donor in good health and CMV-seronegative. CDR3s include the opening cysteine and the closing phenylalanine or tryptophan. D genes are given only for firm matches. Some rows mark clone size as missing; the rest say once, few, many or name a class of expanded clone.

TRBV2	-	TRBJ1-1	-	13	CASIRGAMTEAFF	TGTGCCAGCATTCGGGGGGCGATGACTGAAGCTTTCTTT
TRBV25-1	TRBD2	TRBJ2-7	-	14	CASSDRDYPYEQYF	TGTGCCAGCAGTGACCGGGACTACCCTTACGAGCAGTACTTC
TRBV5-4	TRBD1	TRBJ1-2	-	15	CASSEPPQGARGYTF	TGTGCCAGCAGCGAACCCCCCCAGGGGGCGAGAGGCTACACCTTC
TRBV6-1	-	TRBJ2-5	-	14	CASSVQGRQETQYF	TGTGCCAGCAGTGTACAGGGACGCCAAGAGACCCAGTACTTC
TRBV30	-	TRBJ2-7	-	15	CAWSVPGTSLYEQYF	TGTGCCTGGAGTGTACCCGGGACTTCACTCTACGAGCAGTACTTC
TRBV5-1	-	TRBJ2-2	once	15	CASSLLVEATGELFF	TGCGCCAGCAGCCTGCTGGTGGAGGCCACCGGGGAGCTGTTTTTT
TRBV19	-	TRBJ2-7	-	14	CASSPGGPPYEQYF	TGTGCCAGTAGTCCAGGAGGGCCGCCTTACGAGCAGTACTTC
TRBV27	TRBD1	TRBJ2-5	-	14	CASSTPGQKKEQYF	TGTGCCAGCAGTACGCCGGGACAGAAGAAGGAGCAGTACTTC
TRBV7-8	-	TRBJ1-5	once	19	CASSLAKTPGGNSNQPQHF	TGTGCCAGCAGCTTAGCGAAGACTCCGGGAGGAAATAGCAATCAGCCCCAGCATTTT
TRBV27	TRBD2	TRBJ2-2	-	20	CASSFLGLAGGPKDTGELFF	TGTGCCAGCAGCTTCCTCGGACTAGCGGGGGGGCCTAAGGACACCGGGGAGCTGTTTTTT
TRBV15	-	TRBJ2-5	-	12	CATSRPQETQYF	TGTGCCACCAGCAGACCTCAAGAGACCCAGTACTTC
TRBV28	-	TRBJ2-7	-	14	CASSSTSIVYEQYF	TGTGCCAGCAGTTCGACTAGTATCGTTTACGAGCAGTACTTC
TRBV4-2	-	TRBJ2-1	-	16	CASSQGAGISYNEQFF	TGTGCCAGCAGCCAAGGGGCAGGCATCTCCTACAATGAGCAGTTCTTC
TRBV9	TRBD1	TRBJ1-2	-	15	CASSVEDRGNYGYTF	TGTGCCAGCAGCGTCGAGGACAGGGGGAACTATGGCTACACCTTC
TRBV27	-	TRBJ1-2	once	14	CASSTRGTIYGYPF	TGTGCCAGCAGTACCCGGGGGACGATTTATGGCTACCCCTTC
TRBV4-2	-	TRBJ2-1	-	16	CASSQDIRTVYNEQFF	TGTGCCAGCAGCCAAGATATCAGGACAGTCTACAATGAGCAGTTCTTC
TRBV20-1	-	TRBJ1-5	few	11	CSAGPRELQHF	TGCAGTGCTGGACCCCGGGAGCTCCAGCATTTT
TRBV6-1	TRBD2	TRBJ2-7	-	13	CASRLGLAAEQYF	TGTGCCAGCCGCTTGGGCCTAGCGGCCGAGCAGTACTTC
TRBV7-2	-	TRBJ1-5	-	12	CASSLVAQPQHF	TGTGCCAGCAGCTTAGTAGCCCAGCCCCAGCATTTT
TRBV27	-	TRBJ1-4	-	20	CASSFRFGGGAQGTNEKLFF	TGTGCCAGCAGTTTCAGATTTGGTGGTGGGGCCCAGGGAACTAATGAAAAACTGTTTTTT